A single sample is the source of the 30 T cell receptor beta chains below, sequenced in a study of cytomegalovirus exposure and HLA in healthy donors. Use of 60 Vbeta and 13 Jbeta primers characterized the PCR. The method was immunoSEQ multiplex PCR; TCRdb's version includes in-frame clones alone and lacks a portion of them. The table has tens of thousands of clones, 82% seen once. The specimen sequenced was PBMCs. All receptors come from a man between 50 and 59 years old in good health and CMV-seronegative.

This clone was observed a handful of times. This sequence joins TRBV6-5 and TRBJ1-1; D not certain. Trimming shortened V by 0 bases and J by 4 bases, and 6 bases separated the two germline ends. This CDR3 region has 13 residues. Germline CDR1 reads MNHEY; CDR2 reads SVGAGI. The CDR3 region is CASSYSSSTEAFF. In nucleotides, the CDR3 is TGTGCCAGCAGTTACTCATCGTCCACTGAAGCTTTCTTT.

V is TRBV15 and J is TRBJ1-4, with D perhaps TRBD1 (6 bases). Trimming removed 9 bases at V and 3 bases at J, with 14 bases between. The CDR3 totals 14 residues. CDR1 is LNHNV and CDR2 is YYDKDF in the germline V gene (reference sequence). In DNA form, the CDR3 reads TGTGCCACGACAAAACAGGGAGCTAATGAAAAACTGTTTTTT. Translation: CATTKQGANEKLFF.

V usage is TRBV9 and J usage is TRBJ2-1, with D possibly TRBD1 on 5 matching bases. Germline V gene sequence: CDR1 SGDLS, CDR2 YYNGEE. The CDR3 is 16 amino acids. The germline V and J ends were trimmed by 10 bases and 0 bases, with 20 bases remaining between them. In nucleotides, the CDR3 is TGTGCCGGATCGGTGGGGCAGTCGAGCTCCTACAATGAGCAGTTCTTC. The encoded protein is CAGSVGQSSSYNEQFF.

The CDR3 loop reads CAFLDFGIHEGELFF. CDR3 sequence (DNA): TGTGCCTTCCTCGACTTCGGGATACACGAAGGGGAGCTGTTTTTT. The gene calls are TRBV30 and TRBJ2-2, with a possible D match to TRBD2 (5 bases). The germline gives CDR1 GTSNPN, CDR2 SVGIG (reference sequence). The ends were cut back, 7 bases at V and 8 bases at J, with 23 bases in the middle. The CDR3 has 15 residues.

The V call is TRBV2, the J call TRBJ1-1, with D unresolved. Germline lookup yields CDR1 SNHLY and CDR2 FYNNEI. The CDR3 loop spans 17 amino acids. V was shortened by 6 bases and J by 0 bases, with 20 bases between the two germline ends. CDR3: CASSAGEADHMNTEAFF. In DNA form, the CDR3 reads TGTGCCAGCAGCGCGGGAGAGGCAGACCACATGAACACTGAAGCTTTCTTT.

The J gene is TRBJ1-5, the V gene TRBV6-1; D is possibly TRBD1 (6 bases). V shed 4 bases and J shed 2 bases, with 21 bases lying between them. Per germline, CDR1 MNHNS and CDR2 SASEGT. The CDR3 spans 18 residues. CDR3 DNA: TGTGCCAGCAGTGCACCGACGGGGGGGCCTCAGGGCAATCAGCCCCAGCATTTT. It codes for CASSAPTGGPQGNQPQHF.

The chain uses TRBV28 and TRBJ2-6; 8 bases line up with TRBD2. The V gene's germline CDR1 is MDHEN and CDR2 SYDVKM. This CDR3 is built from 16 residues. The V and J ends lost 6 bases and 0 bases, in that order; junction bases with no gene match: 4. CDR3 nucleotide sequence: TGTGCCAGCAGATCCGGGGGGGGCTCTGGGGCCAACGTCCTGACTTTC. Protein: CASRSGGGSGANVLTF.

The chain is built from TRBV27 and TRBJ1-2; TRBD1 matches at 10 bases. There are 15 residues in the CDR3. V lost 7 bases, J lost 1 base, and 6 bases stayed unmatched. The germline CDR1 and CDR2 sequences are MNHEY and SMNVEV (reference sequence). The CDR3 here is CASTLTGGLNYGYTF. The CDR3 nucleotides are TGTGCCAGCACCTTGACAGGGGGCCTTAACTATGGCTACACCTTC.

This clone was picked up one time. The gene calls are TRBV7-9 and TRBJ2-3; 8 bases fit TRBD2. Trimming cost V 1 base and J 4 bases; bases outside gene matches: 10. Germline CDR1 SEHNR, CDR2 FQNEAQ (reference sequence). The CDR3 covers 17 residues. The CDR3 sequence: CASSLDEREHYADTQYF. DNA of the CDR3: TGTGCCAGCAGCTTAGATGAGCGGGAGCACTACGCAGATACGCAGTATTTT.

The V gene is TRBV4-2, the J gene TRBJ2-1; 9 nucleotides line up with TRBD2. This CDR3 is built from 16 residues. Germline V gene lookup returns CDR1 LGHNA and CDR2 YNFKEQ. With V trimmed by 4 bases and J by 10 bases, 14 bases remained unmatched. The CDR3 loop reads CASSRDVLAGGGEQFF. The CDR3 region has the DNA TGTGCCAGCAGCCGGGACGTACTAGCGGGTGGAGGGGAGCAGTTCTTC.

The chain couples TRBV27 to TRBJ1-5; D gene unclear. V was pared by 4 bases and J by 0 bases, with 13 bases between. CDR1 is MNHEY and CDR2 is SMNVEV in the germline V gene (reference sequence). This CDR3 comprises 16 residues. In DNA, the CDR3 is TGTGCCAGCAGTTCGAGTGTTACTTATAGCAATCAGCCCCAGCATTTT. Translated: CASSSSVTYSNQPQHF.

The CDR3 region has the DNA TGTGCCAGCAGCCGGGGGGACTCGGGGGGCAATGAGCAGTTCTTC. Amino acid sequence: CASSRGDSGGNEQFF. V usage is TRBV11-3 and J usage is TRBJ2-1; TRBD2 matches 7 bases. Losses at the gene ends were 5 bases for V and 6 bases for J; bases not matched to a gene: 10. The CDR3 totals 15 residues. CDR1 and CDR2 (germline): SGHNT, YENEEA.

The table lists this clone with a few counts. Here the CDR3 DNA reads TGTGCCAGCAGTGATCAGGTCGCTTCCGCTCTTACCAGGTGGGGCTACACCTTC. As protein: CASSDQVASALTRWGYTF. This sequence joins TRBV6-1 and TRBJ1-2; no reliable D call. The CDR3 is 18 amino acids. Trimming removed 3 bases at V and 8 bases at J, with 28 bases between. Germline CDR1 is MNHNS and CDR2 is SASEGT.

The chain carries TRBV18 and TRBJ2-3; TRBD1 agrees at 8 bases. CDR1 is KGHSH, CDR2 LQKENI, per germline. J was trimmed by 6 bases and V by 4 bases; bases with no gene match: 6. The CDR3 sequence is 14 residues long. The CDR3 bases are TGTGCCAGCTCACTGCGGACAGGGACGGATACGCAGTATTTT. Its protein product is CASSLRTGTDTQYF.

This clone was detected once. The rearrangement joins TRBV9 to TRBJ1-3; unclear D gene. V was clipped by 7 bases and J by 3 bases, with 17 bases between them. The CDR3 totals 15 residues. Germline V gene data show CDR1 as SGDLS and CDR2 as YYNGEE. The CDR3 DNA reads TGTGCCAGCTGCCTAGGTTTAGGAGTTGGAAACACCATATATTTT. It yields the protein CASCLGLGVGNTIYF.

A single count supports this clone. The DNA of the CDR3 is TGTGCCAGCAGTGAACTAGCGGGATCAGATACGCAGTATTTT. Translating gives CASSELAGSDTQYF. The chain joins TRBV2 to TRBJ2-3, with 9 bases identical to TRBD2. With V trimmed by 2 bases and J by 4 bases, 1 base remained unmatched. This CDR3 is built from 14 residues. Germline CDR1 is SNHLY and CDR2 is FYNNEI.

The rearrangement links TRBV11-3 to TRBJ2-3; TRBD2 might be the D (6 bases). CDR1 SGHNT and CDR2 YENEEA come from the germline V gene. The CDR3 spans 15 residues. Trimming cost V 2 bases and J 5 bases, with 14 bases left between them. CDR3 sequence reads: CASSLSEGWGDTQYF. Written as DNA, the CDR3 is TGTGCCAGCAGCTTATCGGAGGGTTGGGGAGATACGCAGTATTTT.

The genes are TRBV7-9 and TRBJ2-4, with TRBD1 matching over 7 bases. V was pared by 0 bases and J by 1 base, with 9 bases of the junction left unmatched. The CDR3 is 18 amino acids. CDR1 is SEHNR, CDR2 FQNEAQ, per germline (reference sequence). The CDR3 DNA is TGTGCCAGCAGCTTAGCGTCCCTCAGGGGGTTGGCCAAAAACATTCAGTACTTC. Protein product: CASSLASLRGLAKNIQYF.

The chain carries TRBV9 and TRBJ2-1; TRBD2 matches 14 bases. CDR1 SGDLS and CDR2 YYNGEE come from the germline V gene. J was trimmed by 9 bases and V by 2 bases; bases with no gene match: 7. CDR3 length equals 16 residues. The CDR3 sequence is CASSVGTSGSGGEQFF. CDR3 in DNA: TGTGCCAGCAGCGTCGGGACTAGCGGGAGTGGTGGTGAGCAGTTCTTC.

J is TRBJ1-3 and V is TRBV2, with D hard to call. CDR1 SNHLY and CDR2 FYNNEI come from the germline V gene. The V end lost 1 base, the J end lost 3 bases, and 13 bases lay between the germline ends. CDR3 size: 16 residues. Here the CDR3 reads CASSEVANYDGNTIYF. CDR3 nucleotides: TGTGCCAGCAGTGAAGTAGCCAACTATGATGGAAACACCATATATTTT.

This clone turned up a few times. The chain has TRBV7-2 and TRBJ1-4, with TRBD1 matching 8 bases. The V and J ends lost 5 bases and 11 bases, in that order; junction bases with no gene match: 7. Germline V gene data show CDR1 as SGHTA and CDR2 as FQGNSA. This CDR3 is 13 amino acids long. The CDR3 loop is CASSLDRVGKLFF. The DNA for the CDR3 is TGTGCCAGCAGCCTGGACAGGGTAGGGAAACTGTTTTTT.

The V and J genes are TRBV5-1 and TRBJ2-1, with 9 bases identical to TRBD2. V lost 0 bases, J lost 7 bases, and 8 bases stayed unmatched. Germline V CDR1 and CDR2: SGHRS, YFSETQ. The CDR3 runs 16 residues. In nucleotides, the CDR3 is TGCGCCAGCAGCTTGGTGATTAGCGGGAGTAATAATGAGCAGTTCTTC. Its protein is CASSLVISGSNNEQFF.

There are a few counts of this clone. The chain has TRBV4-2 and TRBJ2-5, with TRBD2 identical over 11 bases. The CDR3 is 16 amino acids. V was pared by 3 bases and J by 3 bases, with 6 bases of the junction left unmatched. Germline-derived CDR1 and CDR2 are LGHNA and YNFKEQ. The CDR3 region is CASSQKPGLAEETQYF. The CDR3 nucleotides are TGTGCCAGCAGCCAGAAACCGGGACTAGCGGAAGAGACCCAGTACTTC.

The gene calls are TRBV4-1 and TRBJ1-2; possible D gene TRBD1, 5 bases. Germline CDR1 is MGHRA and CDR2 is YSYEKL. Trimming removed 3 bases from V and 3 bases from J, with 14 bases in between. The CDR3 contains 15 residues. CDR3 sequence reads: CASSQAGYEDYGYTF. Here the CDR3 DNA reads TGCGCCAGCAGCCAGGCAGGGTACGAGGACTATGGCTACACCTTC.

The chain couples TRBV4-3 to TRBJ1-5; D call uncertain. The germline CDR1 and CDR2 sequences are LGHNA and YSLEER. This CDR3 comprises 12 residues. V was trimmed by 1 base and J by 7 bases, leaving 5 bases between them. The CDR3: CASSQVQQPQHF. CDR3 DNA sequence: TGCGCCAGCAGCCAAGTACAGCAGCCCCAGCATTTT.

The rearrangement uses TRBV9 and TRBJ2-1; TRBD2 matches 8 bases. J gave up 3 bases and V 0 bases, and 5 bases lay outside the gene matches. The CDR3 sequence is 16 residues long. CDR1 SGDLS and CDR2 YYNGEE come from the germline V gene. The CDR3, as DNA: TGTGCCAGCAGCGTAGCGATAGCGGGGCTCTACAATGAGCAGTTCTTC. This sequence encodes CASSVAIAGLYNEQFF.

This chain connects TRBV18 to TRBJ1-1, with a possible D match to TRBD1 (5 bases). Germline-derived CDR1 and CDR2 are KGHSH and LQKENI. Trimming cost V 6 bases and J 0 bases, with 14 bases left between them. CDR3 size: 15 residues. CDR3 protein: CASSFGGTMNTEAFF. In nucleotides, the CDR3 is TGTGCCAGCTCTTTCGGGGGGACCATGAACACTGAAGCTTTCTTT.

The chain is built from TRBV19 and TRBJ2-1, with 10 positions matching TRBD1. The CDR3 contains 15 residues. The J segment lost 3 bases and the V segment lost 3 bases, leaving 2 bases of the junction unmatched. Germline lookup yields CDR1 LNHDA and CDR2 SQIVND (reference sequence). This CDR3 is CASSIRDRGYNEQFF. The CDR3 DNA sequence: TGTGCCAGTAGTATCCGGGACAGGGGCTACAATGAGCAGTTCTTC.

This chain connects TRBV19 to TRBJ1-5; 8 bases line up with TRBD1. This CDR3 has 17 amino acids. Germline CDR1 and CDR2: LNHDA and SQIVND (reference sequence). Trimming at V came to 3 bases and at J to 0 bases, leaving 7 bases not matched to a gene. CDR3 DNA sequence: TGTGCCAGTAGTATTCCCAGGGGGCCCTATAGCAATCAGCCCCAGCATTTT. Its protein is CASSIPRGPYSNQPQHF.

The chain is built from TRBV5-4 and TRBJ1-1; D is uncertain. The germline V and J ends were trimmed by 6 bases and 1 base, with 10 bases remaining between them. This CDR3 has 13 residues. Germline assignment: CDR1 SGHNT and CDR2 YYREEE (reference sequence). CDR3 coding DNA: TGTGCCAGCAAAGTCGACACGAACACTGAAGCTTTCTTT. It specifies CASKVDTNTEAFF.